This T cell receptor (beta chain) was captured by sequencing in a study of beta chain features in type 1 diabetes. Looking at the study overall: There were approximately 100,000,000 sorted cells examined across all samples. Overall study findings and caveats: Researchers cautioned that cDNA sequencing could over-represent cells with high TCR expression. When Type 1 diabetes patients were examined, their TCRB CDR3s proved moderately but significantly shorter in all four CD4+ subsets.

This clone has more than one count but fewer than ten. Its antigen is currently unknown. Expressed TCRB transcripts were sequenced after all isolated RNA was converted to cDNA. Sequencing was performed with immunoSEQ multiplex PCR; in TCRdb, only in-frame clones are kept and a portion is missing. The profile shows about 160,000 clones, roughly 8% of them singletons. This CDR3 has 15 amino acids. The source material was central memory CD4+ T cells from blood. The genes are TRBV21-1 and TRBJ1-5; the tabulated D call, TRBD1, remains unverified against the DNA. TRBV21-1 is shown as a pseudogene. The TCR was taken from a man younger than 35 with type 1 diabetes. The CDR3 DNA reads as TGTGCCAGCAGCAACCGCGACAGGTCGAATCAGCCCCAGCATTTT. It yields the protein CASSNRDRSNQPQHF.